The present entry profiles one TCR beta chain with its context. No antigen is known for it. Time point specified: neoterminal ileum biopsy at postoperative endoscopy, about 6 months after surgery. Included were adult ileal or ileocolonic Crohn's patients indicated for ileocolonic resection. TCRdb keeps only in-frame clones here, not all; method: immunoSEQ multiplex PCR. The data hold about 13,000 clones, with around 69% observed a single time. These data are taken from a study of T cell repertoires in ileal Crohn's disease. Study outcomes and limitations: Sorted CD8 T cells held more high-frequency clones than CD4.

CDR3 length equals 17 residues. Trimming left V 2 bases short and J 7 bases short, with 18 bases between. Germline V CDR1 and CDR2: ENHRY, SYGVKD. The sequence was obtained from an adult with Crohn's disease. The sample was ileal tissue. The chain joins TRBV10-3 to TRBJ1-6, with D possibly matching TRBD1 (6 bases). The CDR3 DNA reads TGTGCCATCAGTGAGACGCAAGGGGGAATGGGGAATTCACCCCTCCACTTT. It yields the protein CAISETQGGMGNSPLHF.